This T cell receptor (beta chain) appears in the sequencing data of a study of identical twins. Each donor (without exception) was a healthy Caucasian. Germline V gene data show CDR1 as MDHEN and CDR2 as SYDVKM. The CDR3 length is 15 residues. V lost 4 bases to trimming and J lost 4 bases, with 14 bases between them. Unique molecular identifiers were in the cDNA, with template-switch universal primer binding. One entry per CDR3 protein, called by TCRdb with MiXCR from the 5' RACE reads. The sample gives some 660,000 distinct CDR3 sequences, 8.6% of which show up once; approximately 0.94% is in the top ten. The same sample was also studied in work on yellow fever vaccine responses in identical twins. That source reports: Twins' vaccine T cell response reportedly gave the appearance of partial convergence and partial personalization.

This chain joins TRBV28 and TRBJ2-1, with D uncertain. The source of this sequence is a young woman in good health. The sample comprised PBMCs. This CDR3 is CASSWASLGYNEQFF. CDR3 nucleotides: TGTGCCAGCAGTTGGGCGAGTTTGGGTTACAATGAGCAGTTCTTC.